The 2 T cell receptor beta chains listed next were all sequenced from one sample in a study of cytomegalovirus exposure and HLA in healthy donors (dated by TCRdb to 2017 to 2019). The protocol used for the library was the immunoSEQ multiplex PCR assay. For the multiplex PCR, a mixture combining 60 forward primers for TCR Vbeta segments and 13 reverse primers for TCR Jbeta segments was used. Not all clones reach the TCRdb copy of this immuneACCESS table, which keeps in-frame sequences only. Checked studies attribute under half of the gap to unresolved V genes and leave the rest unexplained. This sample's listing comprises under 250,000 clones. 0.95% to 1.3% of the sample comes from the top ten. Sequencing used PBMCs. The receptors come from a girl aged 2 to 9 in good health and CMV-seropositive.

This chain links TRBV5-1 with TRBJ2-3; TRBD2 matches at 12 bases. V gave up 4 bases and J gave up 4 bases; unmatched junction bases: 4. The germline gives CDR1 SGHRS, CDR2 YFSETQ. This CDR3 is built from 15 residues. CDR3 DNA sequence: TGCGCCAGCAGCCCGACTAGCGGGAGCCCAGATACGCAGTATTTT. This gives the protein CASSPTSGSPDTQYF. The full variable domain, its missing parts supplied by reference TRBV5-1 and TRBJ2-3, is KAGVTQTPRYLIKTRGQQVTLSCSPISGHRSVSWYQQTPGQGLQFLFEYFSETQRNKGNFPGRFSGRQFSNSRSEMNVSTLELGDSALYLCASSPTSGSPDTQYFGPGTRLTVL.

The DNA for the CDR3 is TGCGCCAGCAGACTCACCTTACTAGCGGGAGGGCCGGGTCAGTACTTC. Protein: CASRLTLLAGGPGQYF. The chain is built from TRBV4-1 and TRBJ2-7; 13 bases line up with TRBD2. Germline loops: CDR1 MGHRA, CDR2 YSYEKL. Trimming removed 6 bases from V and 10 bases from J; junction bases left unmatched: 15. The CDR3 extends over 16 amino acids.